One sample yielded the 12 T cell receptor beta chains listed below, sequenced in a study of early T cells in non-severe SARS-CoV-2 infection. Each CDR3 protein is one row after TCRdb ran MiXCR on the 5' RACE reads. The sample holds 60,000 or so distinct CDR3 sequences, about 10% seen once. Input material: whole blood. The receptor set was obtained from an adult who was a healthcare worker with PCR-confirmed SARS-CoV-2 infection or an uninfected control (not recorded which).

The chain links TRBV29-1 to TRBJ2-5; unclear D gene. V was shortened by 7 bases and J by 0 bases, with 3 bases between the two germline ends. The germline V gene has CDR1 SQVTM and CDR2 ANQGSEA. The CDR3 is made up of 10 amino acids. Written as DNA, the CDR3 is TGCAGCGCCAACCAAGAGACCCAGTACTTC. Translated, it gives CSANQETQYF.

This clonotype was detected many times. One junction end does not reproduce the germline sequence, and a read error may be involved. The chain is built from TRBV7-7 and TRBJ2-2, with D unresolved. This CDR3 comprises 13 residues. Germline V gene lookup returns CDR1 SSHAT and CDR2 FNYEAQ (reference sequence). The CDR3 region is CASSFGVTGELFF. The CDR3 nucleotides read TGTGCTAGCAGCTTTGGGGTCACCGGGGAGCTGTTTTTT.

This clonotype was recorded many times. The chain links TRBV27 to TRBJ2-7, with D perhaps TRBD1 (6 bases). V lost 5 bases, J lost 0 bases, and 20 bases lay in between. The germline CDR1 and CDR2 sequences are MNHEY and SMNVEV (reference sequence). CDR3 length equals 17 residues. The CDR3, as DNA: TGTGCCAGCAGTCCAGGGGACCTCTGGATGTACTCCTACGAGCAGTACTTC. Encoded protein: CASSPGDLWMYSYEQYF.

This clonotype appeared a few times. V is TRBV7-9 and J is TRBJ1-6, with D perhaps TRBD1 (5 bases). Germline assignment: CDR1 SEHNR and CDR2 FQNEAQ (reference sequence). Trimming removed 3 bases at V and 10 bases at J, with 16 bases between. The CDR3 loop spans 15 amino acids. The CDR3 reads CASSFARGGESPLHF. The DNA of the CDR3 is TGTGCCAGCAGCTTCGCCCGGGGGGGAGAATCACCCCTCCACTTT. The full variable domain, its missing parts supplied by reference TRBV7-9 and TRBJ1-6, is DTGVSQNPRHKITKRGQNVTFRCDPISEHNRLYWYRQTLGQGPEFLTYFQNEAQLEKSRLLSDRFSAERPKGSFSTLEIQRTEQGDSAMYLCASSFARGGESPLHFGNGTRLTVT.

At least ten counts were recorded for this clonotype. The chain is built from TRBV29-1 and TRBJ2-7; 12 positions agree with TRBD2. The CDR3 is made up of 15 amino acids. Germline V gene sequence: CDR1 SQVTM, CDR2 ANQGSEA. Trimming cost V 6 bases and J 3 bases; bases outside gene matches: 9. CDR3 in amino acids: CSVSGLAGSGYEQYF. The CDR3 bases are TGCAGCGTCTCCGGACTAGCGGGAAGTGGCTACGAGCAGTACTTC.

This clonotype was detected many times. CDR3 protein: CASSFQTGLDETQYF. In DNA, the CDR3 is TGTGCCAGCAGCTTTCAAACAGGGTTGGATGAGACCCAGTACTTC. V usage is TRBV7-2 and J usage is TRBJ2-5; maybe TRBD1 (6 bases). The CDR3 extends over 15 amino acids. V lost 3 bases and J 5 bases, leaving 16 bases between the germline ends. From germline, CDR1 is SGHTA and CDR2 FQGNSA.

This clonotype has ten or more counts. The rearrangement joins TRBV11-2 to TRBJ2-4; 7 positions match TRBD2. Germline CDR1 and CDR2: SGHAT and FQNNGV. This CDR3 spans 14 amino acids. Unmatched junction bases numbered 9, after V lost 6 bases and J lost 7 bases. CDR3 DNA: TGTGCCAGCAGTCCCCCCGGGGGAGGGAACATTCAGTACTTC. This encodes CASSPPGGGNIQYF.

There are a few counts of this clonotype. The CDR3 DNA sequence: TGCGCCAGCAGCCCTAACTCGGGACAGGGGAATGAAAAACTGTTTTTT. Encoded protein: CASSPNSGQGNEKLFF. The chain joins TRBV5-1 to TRBJ1-4, with 10 bases identical to TRBD1. The V segment lost 4 bases and the J segment 5 bases; nucleotides outside the gene matches: 8. Germline CDR1 SGHRS, CDR2 YFSETQ. This CDR3 is built from 16 residues.

This clonotype has at least ten counts. The chain carries TRBV12-3 or TRBV12-4 and TRBJ2-7, with D maybe TRBD1 (5 bases). The CDR3 is made up of 13 amino acids. V was cut by 5 bases and J by 9 bases, with 17 bases left in between. The CDR3 DNA is TGTGCCAGCAGTCAGATTACAGGTTCGGGGCAGTACTTC. It is translated as CASSQITGSGQYF.

This clonotype has only a few counts. The J gene is TRBJ2-1, the V gene TRBV10-2; unclear D gene. Trimming removed 7 bases from V and 7 bases from J, with 14 bases in between. The V gene's germline CDR1 is WSHSY and CDR2 SAAADI. This CDR3 region has 13 residues. The CDR3 protein is CASKDGVGNEQFF. The CDR3 bases are TGCGCCAGCAAAGATGGGGTGGGGAATGAGCAGTTCTTC.

This clonotype was observed at least ten times. V is TRBV5-1 and J is TRBJ2-1; TRBD1 might be the D (6 bases). V was cut by 0 bases and J by 8 bases, with 15 bases left in between. CDR1 is SGHRS, CDR2 YFSETQ, per germline. There are 15 residues in the CDR3. The DNA for the CDR3 is TGCGCCAGCAGCTTGGCAGGGGCAGGAGGAGATGAGCAGTTCTTC. Its translation is CASSLAGAGGDEQFF.

This clonotype was recorded many times. V is TRBV28 and J is TRBJ1-2; no firm D call. The CDR3 is 14 amino acids. The germline V gene encodes CDR1 MDHEN and CDR2 SYDVKM. Trimming removed 5 bases from V and 3 bases from J, with 13 bases in between. The CDR3 loop is CASSLPRADYGYTF. CDR3 nucleotides: TGTGCCAGCAGTCTCCCTCGGGCGGACTATGGCTACACCTTC.